This T cell receptor beta chain is from a study of T cell responses to AZD1222 COVID-19 vaccine (TCRdb year 2021). The study in broad terms: A total of under 250 trial participants underwent TCR sequencing, of whom about 210 had received two doses of AZD1222 and 26 had received two doses of the MenACWY control vaccine. Trial participants were enrolled into age subgroups of 18-55, 56-69 and 70-plus years, which contained 148, 28 and 57 TCR-sequenced participants, respectively.

Reading the label with the study, this specimen's time point is: baseline before first vaccination. The meaning of the sample's treatment or condition label: meningococcal conjugate vaccine given as trial control. Samples from vaccinated people were obtained from the UK trials COV001 and COV002, which included a single-blind randomized controlled phase 2/3 trial of AZD1222 (ChAdOx1 nCoV-19) in healthy adults. For TCRbeta chain sequencing, PBMC samples from trial participants were taken at day 0 and at day 28 after the second dose. Looking up the germline V gene yields CDR1 MNHNS and CDR2 SASEGT. The CDR3 sequence holds 16 residues, the cysteine and phenylalanine included. The kept DNA is CDR3 alone, 48 bases in frame from the first base. At the junction V is shortened by 1 base and J by 4 bases, with 13 bases in between. The CDR3 regions of human TCRbeta chains were subjected to immunosequencing. Turning to the authors' computational methods: Repertoire TCRs were checked for matches against a reference library of SARS-CoV-2-specific TCRs that had been generated using the MIRA antigen-specificity platform. Breadth was defined as the fraction of unique TCRs that were SARS-CoV-2-associated, and depth was defined as the fraction of total T cells that were SARS-CoV-2-associated. Using the MIRA data, each spike-specific TCR was assigned both to the spike region to which the TCR was reactive and to a CD4 or CD8 class. Log10-transformed breadth and depth values were compared by one-way ANOVA with Sidak's multiple comparisons tests. The table was pulled from immuneACCESS by TCRdb, which kept in-frame rearrangements only. Such tables lose some clones; where checked, under half of the loss comes from unresolved V genes, and the rest has no known cause. D and trimming were read from the DNA, whereas the V and J calls and clone size are those reported in that table. The sample contains 66,000 or so clones, approximately 85% of them found a single time. The top ten hold approximately 20% of the sample.

The research as a whole found: Conclusions about previously exposed vaccinees are limited, since just 5 or 6 AZD1222 recipients were seropositive for SARS-CoV-2 at baseline. No day 14 peak-response samples were available, so repertoires were characterized only after the peak T cell response. After two AZD1222 doses, spike-specific TCR breadth and depth were significantly higher than at day 0 and than in MenACWY recipients. Most participants were white British and females outnumbered males, and the authors suggested that clonal diversity may have been underestimated. Reportedly, almost half of the unique spike-specific TCRs recognized epitopes lying outside the regions that are mutated in the B.1.351 and B.1.1.7 variants. Vaccine-associated CD4 TCRs spanned the whole spike protein, with dominant responses in regions 160-218 and 743-854. In the small 56-69-year group, the increase in depth fell short of significance, most likely because of low power.

Notes on this clone: Its cognate antigen has yet to be identified. No much larger clone is present one base from it, and per-base qualities are unavailable.

This specimen was peripheral blood, taken on day 0 of MenACWY control vaccination. The TCR originated in an adult in good health. The receptor chain draws on TRBV6-1 and TRBJ1-4; the D gene is not confidently resolved. CDR3 protein: CASSEGVERINEKLFF. The DNA reads as follows: TGTGCCAGCAGTGAAGGGGTTGAGAGAATTAATGAAAAACTGTTTTTT.